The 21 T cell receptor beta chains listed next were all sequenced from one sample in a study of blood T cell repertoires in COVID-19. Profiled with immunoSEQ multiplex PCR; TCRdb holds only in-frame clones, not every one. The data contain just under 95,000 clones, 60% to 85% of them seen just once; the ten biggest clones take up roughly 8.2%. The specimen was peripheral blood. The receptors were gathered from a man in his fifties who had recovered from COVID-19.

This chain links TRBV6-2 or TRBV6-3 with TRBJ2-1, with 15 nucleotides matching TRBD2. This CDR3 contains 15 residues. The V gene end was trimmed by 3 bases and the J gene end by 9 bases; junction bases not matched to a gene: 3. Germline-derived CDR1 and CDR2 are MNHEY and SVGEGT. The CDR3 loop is CASSYRTSGRGEQFF. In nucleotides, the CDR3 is TGTGCCAGCAGTTATAGGACTAGCGGGAGGGGTGAGCAGTTCTTC.

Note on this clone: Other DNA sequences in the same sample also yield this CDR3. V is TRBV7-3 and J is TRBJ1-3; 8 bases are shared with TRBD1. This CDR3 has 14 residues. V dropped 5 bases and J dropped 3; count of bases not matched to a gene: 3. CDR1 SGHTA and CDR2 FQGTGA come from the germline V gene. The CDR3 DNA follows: TGTGCCAGCAGCCCTGGGACAGGTGGAAACACCATATATTTT. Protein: CASSPGTGGNTIYF.

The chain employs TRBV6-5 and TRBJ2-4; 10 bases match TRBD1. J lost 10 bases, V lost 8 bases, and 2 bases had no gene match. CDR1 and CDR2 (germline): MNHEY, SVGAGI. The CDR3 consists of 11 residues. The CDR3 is CASEGQGIQYF. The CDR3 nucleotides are TGTGCCAGCGAGGGACAGGGGATTCAGTACTTC.

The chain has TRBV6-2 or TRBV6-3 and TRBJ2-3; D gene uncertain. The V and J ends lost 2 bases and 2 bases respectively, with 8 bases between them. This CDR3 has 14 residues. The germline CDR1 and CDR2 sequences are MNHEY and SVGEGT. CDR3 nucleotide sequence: TGTGCCAGCAGTTACATTCGAGCCACAGATACGCAGTATTTT. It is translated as CASSYIRATDTQYF.

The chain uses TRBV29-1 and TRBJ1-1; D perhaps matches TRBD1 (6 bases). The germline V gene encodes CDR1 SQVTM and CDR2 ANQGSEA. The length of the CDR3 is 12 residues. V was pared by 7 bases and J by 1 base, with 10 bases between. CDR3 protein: CSGGHPNTEAFF. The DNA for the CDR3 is TGCAGCGGGGGACACCCGAACACTGAAGCTTTCTTT.

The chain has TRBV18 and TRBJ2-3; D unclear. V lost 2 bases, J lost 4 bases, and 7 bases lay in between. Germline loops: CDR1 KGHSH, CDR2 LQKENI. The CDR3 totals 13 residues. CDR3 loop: CASSPVSSDTQYF. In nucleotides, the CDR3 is TGTGCCAGCTCACCAGTTAGCTCAGATACGCAGTATTTT.

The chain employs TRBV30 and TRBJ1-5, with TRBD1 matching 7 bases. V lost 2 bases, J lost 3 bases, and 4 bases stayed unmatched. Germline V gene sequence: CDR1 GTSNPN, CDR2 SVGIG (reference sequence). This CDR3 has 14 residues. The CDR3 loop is CAWSIGQDNQPQHF. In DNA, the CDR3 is TGTGCCTGGAGTATTGGACAGGACAATCAGCCCCAGCATTTT. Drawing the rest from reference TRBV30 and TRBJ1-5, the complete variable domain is SQTIHQWPATLVQPVGSPLSLECTVEGTSNPNLYWYRQAAGRGLQLLFYSVGIGQISSEVPQNLSASRPQDRQFILSSKKLLLSDSGFYLCAWSIGQDNQPQHFGDGTRLSIL.

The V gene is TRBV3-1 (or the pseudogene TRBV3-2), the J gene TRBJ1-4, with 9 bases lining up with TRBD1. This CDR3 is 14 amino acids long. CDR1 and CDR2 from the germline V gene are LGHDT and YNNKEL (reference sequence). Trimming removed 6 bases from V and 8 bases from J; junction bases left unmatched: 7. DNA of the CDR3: TGTGCCAGCAGTCTCGGGACAGGGTACGAAAAACTGTTTTTT. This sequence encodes CASSLGTGYEKLFF.

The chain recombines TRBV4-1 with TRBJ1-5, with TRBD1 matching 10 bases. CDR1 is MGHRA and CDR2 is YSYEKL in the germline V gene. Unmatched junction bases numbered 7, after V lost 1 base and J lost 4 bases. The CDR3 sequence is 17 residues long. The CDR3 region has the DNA TGCGCCAGCAGCCAAGGGAGACAGGGGGCGGAAAATCAGCCCCAGCATTTT. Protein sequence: CASSQGRQGAENQPQHF.

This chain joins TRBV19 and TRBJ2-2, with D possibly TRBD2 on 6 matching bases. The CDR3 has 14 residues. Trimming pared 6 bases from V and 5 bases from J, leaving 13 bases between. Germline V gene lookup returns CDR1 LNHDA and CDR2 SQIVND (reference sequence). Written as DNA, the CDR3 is TGTGCCAGTAGCCTCGGTCGGGGGACCGGGGAGCTGTTTTTT. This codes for CASSLGRGTGELFF.

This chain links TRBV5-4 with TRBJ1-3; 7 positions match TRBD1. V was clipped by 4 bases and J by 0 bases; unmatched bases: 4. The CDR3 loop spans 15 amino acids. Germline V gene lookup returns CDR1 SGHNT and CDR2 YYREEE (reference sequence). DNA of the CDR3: TGTGCCAGCAGCCCGGACAGGACCTCTGGAAACACCATATATTTT. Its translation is CASSPDRTSGNTIYF.

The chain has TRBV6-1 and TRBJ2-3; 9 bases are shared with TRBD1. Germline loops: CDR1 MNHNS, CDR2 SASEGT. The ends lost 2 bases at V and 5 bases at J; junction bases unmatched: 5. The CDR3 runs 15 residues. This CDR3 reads CASSEPGQGKDTQYF. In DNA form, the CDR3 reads TGTGCCAGCAGTGAACCGGGACAGGGTAAAGATACGCAGTATTTT.

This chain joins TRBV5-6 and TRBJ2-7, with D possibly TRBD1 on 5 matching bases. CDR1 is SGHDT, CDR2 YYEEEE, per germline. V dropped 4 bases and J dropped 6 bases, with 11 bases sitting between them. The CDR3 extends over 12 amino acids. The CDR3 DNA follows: TGTGCCAGCAGCACCAGGGTCAGCGAGCAGTACTTC. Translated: CASSTRVSEQYF.

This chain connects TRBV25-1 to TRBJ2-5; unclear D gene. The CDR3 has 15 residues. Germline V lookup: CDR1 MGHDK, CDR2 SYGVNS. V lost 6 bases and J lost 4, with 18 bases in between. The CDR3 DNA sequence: TGTGCCAGCAGGCGGTCCGCTCCGAAGGTAGAGACCCAGTACTTC. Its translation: CASRRSAPKVETQYF. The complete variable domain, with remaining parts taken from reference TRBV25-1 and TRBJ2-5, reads EADIYQTPRYLVIGTGKKITLECSQTMGHDKMYWYQQDPGMELHLIHYSYGVNSTEKGDLSSESTVSRIRTEHFPLTLESARPSHTSQYLCASRRSAPKVETQYFGPGTRLLVL.

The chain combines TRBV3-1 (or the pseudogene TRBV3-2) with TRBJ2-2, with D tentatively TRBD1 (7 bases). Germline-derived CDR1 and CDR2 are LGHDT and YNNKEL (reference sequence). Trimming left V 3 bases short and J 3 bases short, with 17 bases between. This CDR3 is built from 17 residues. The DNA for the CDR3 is TGTGCCAGCAGCCAGAACAGGGGAGGAAAGGACACCGGGGAGCTGTTTTTT. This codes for CASSQNRGGKDTGELFF.

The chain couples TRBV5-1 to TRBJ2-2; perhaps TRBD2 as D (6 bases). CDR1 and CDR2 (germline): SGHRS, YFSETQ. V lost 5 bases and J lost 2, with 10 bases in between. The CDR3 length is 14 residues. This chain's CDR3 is CASSGGSNTGELFF. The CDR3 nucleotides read TGCGCCAGCAGTGGAGGGTCCAACACCGGGGAGCTGTTTTTT.

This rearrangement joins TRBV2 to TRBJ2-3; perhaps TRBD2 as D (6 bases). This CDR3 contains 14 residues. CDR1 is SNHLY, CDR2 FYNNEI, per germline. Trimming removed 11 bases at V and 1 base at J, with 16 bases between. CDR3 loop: CASTGTLGTDTQYF. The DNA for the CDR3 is TGTGCCTCAACCGGGACTCTAGGCACAGATACGCAGTATTTT. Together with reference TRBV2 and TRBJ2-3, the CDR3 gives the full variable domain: EPEVTQTPSHQVTQMGQEVILRCVPISNHLYFYWYRQILGQKVEFLVSFYNNEISEKSEIFDDQFSVERPDGSNFTLKIRSTKLEDSAMYFCASTGTLGTDTQYFGPGTRLTVL.

The CDR3 DNA reads as TGTGCCAGTAGAGGACTAGCGGGGTACAATGAGCAGTTCTTC. It specifies CASRGLAGYNEQFF. This chain joins TRBV19 and TRBJ2-1; TRBD2 matches at 12 bases. CDR1 is LNHDA, CDR2 SQIVND, per germline (reference sequence). Trimming at V came to 6 bases and at J to 4 bases, leaving 1 base not matched to a gene. The CDR3 is 14 amino acids. Using reference TRBV19 and TRBJ2-1 for the parts outside the CDR3, the full variable domain is DGGITQSPKYLFRKEGQNVTLSCEQNLNHDAMYWYRQDPGQGLRLIYYSQIVNDFQKGDIAEGYSVSREKKESFPLTVTSAQKNPTAFYLCASRGLAGYNEQFFGPGTRLTVL.

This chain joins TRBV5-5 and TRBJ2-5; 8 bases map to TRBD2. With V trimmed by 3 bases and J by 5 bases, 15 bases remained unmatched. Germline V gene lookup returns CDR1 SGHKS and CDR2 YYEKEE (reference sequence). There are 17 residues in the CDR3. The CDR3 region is CASSSYTSPGGYETQYF. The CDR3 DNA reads TGTGCCAGCAGCTCATACACGTCGCCGGGGGGGTATGAGACCCAGTACTTC.

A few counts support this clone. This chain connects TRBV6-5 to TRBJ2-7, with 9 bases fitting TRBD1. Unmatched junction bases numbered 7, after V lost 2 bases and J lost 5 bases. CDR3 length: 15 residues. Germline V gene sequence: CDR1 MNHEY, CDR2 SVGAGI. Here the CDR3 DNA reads TGTGCCAGCAGTTACCCACCGGGACAGGGAAACGAGCAGTACTTC. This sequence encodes CASSYPPGQGNEQYF.

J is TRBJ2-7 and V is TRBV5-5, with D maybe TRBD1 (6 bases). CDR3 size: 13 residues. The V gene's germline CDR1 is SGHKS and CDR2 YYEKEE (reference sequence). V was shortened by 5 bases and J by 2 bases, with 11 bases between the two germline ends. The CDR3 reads CASSLQGAYEQYF. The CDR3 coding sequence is TGTGCCAGCAGTTTACAGGGAGCCTACGAGCAGTACTTC. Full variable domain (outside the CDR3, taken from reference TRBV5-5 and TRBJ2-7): DAGVTQSPTHLIKTRGQQVTLRCSPISGHKSVSWYQQVLGQGPQFIFQYYEKEERGRGNFPDRFSARQFPNYSSELNVNALLLGDSALYLCASSLQGAYEQYFGPGTRLTVT.